This T cell receptor (beta chain) was recovered during a study of blood T cell repertoires in COVID-19 (dated by TCRdb to 2018 to 2020). Turning to the overall study: Samples covering the acute and convalescent phases of COVID-19 were provided by collaborators in the United States, Italy and Spain. A freely available public database, intended as a resource for researchers studying the immune response to SARS-CoV-2, is where the repertoires were released. The samples were drawn from two sources: the first 160 participants of the ongoing ImmuneRACE study, and 950 to 1,500 subjects contributed by 6 global collaborators. Where HLA class I and class II types were available, the types were taken from metadata supplied by the sample provider, not from assay-based typing. A de-identified subject ID, COVID-19 status, age in years and sex were almost always included in the sample metadata. Subjects who had been exposed to COVID-19, were actively infected with it, or had recovered from it provided the deeply sampled blood TCRbeta repertoires that made up the dataset. The prospective study material was composed of cDNA or gDNA derived from T cells, B-cell-depleted T cells, or PBMCs.

Taken from the germline V gene, the CDR1 and CDR2 loops are SNHLY and FYNNEI. V is cut by 2 bases and J by 0 bases, and the space between the germline ends is 11 bases. From cysteine to phenylalanine, the CDR3 is 15 amino acids long. Only CDR3 DNA is held: 45 bases, read in frame from base 1. What the research found in general, with its limitations: How much clinical and demographic metadata was included differed by source and by participant, and the metadata was provided uncurated.

As for this clone: Its antigen target is currently unknown. Base-call qualities are not available, and no considerably larger clone is one nucleotide away.

TCRbeta CDR3 regions were amplified from genomic DNA by means of the immunoSEQ Assay, a bias-controlled multiplex PCR. Per the source publication's procedure: The number of nucleated cells in each sample was estimated from the amplification of reference gene primers within the assay. To quantify the absolute abundance of each unique TCRbeta CDR3 rearrangement, sequence reads were collapsed and filtered. Productive Simpson clonality was computed per sample as the square root of Simpson's diversity index over productive rearrangements. TCRdb retrieved this table from immuneACCESS and kept in-frame rearrangements only. Not all clones are present; in checked studies, unresolved V genes account for under half, and no reason is known for the remainder. The V and J calls and the clone size are those of that table, but D and trimming were determined from the DNA. The sample table contains about 200,000 clones; only one count was recorded for 65% to 85% of them. Roughly 30% of the sample is in the top ten clones.

Collaborating institutions collected whole blood in K2EDTA tubes following their own protocols. For TCRbeta analysis, collaborators shipped samples in one of three forms: frozen whole blood, isolated PBMCs, or DNA extracted from either of those sample types. Sequenced input: peripheral blood. The receptor's source is a man aged 35-49 years with acute or convalescent COVID-19. The chain was built from TRBV2 and TRBJ2-7; the D gene is possibly TRBD2, with 6 bases matching. The sequenced DNA: TGTGCCAGCAGTGAAAGCGAGCGGGTCTCCTACGAGCAGTACTTC. It specifies CASSESERVSYEQYF.